Listed below are T cell receptor beta chains from one sample, sequenced in a study of blood T cell repertoires in COVID-19. Repertoires were generated with immunoSEQ multiplex PCR, while TCRdb's copy carries only in-frame clones and drops some. In the table there are 240,000 or so clones, about 87% of which are singletons. Sequencing input: peripheral blood. Source of these receptors: a woman between 65 and 79 years old with active or convalescent COVID-19. The CDR3 runs from the conserved cysteine through the conserved F or W. A D gene is named only where the DNA matches it firmly. Only some rows state a clone size, as once, few, many or a class for expanded clones.

v_call: TRBV27
clone_size: -
j_call: TRBJ1-2
d_call: -
cdr3_aa: CASSSGATGYTF
cdr3_nt: TGTGCCAGCAGTTCAGGCGCCACAGGCTACACCTTC

v_call: TRBV4-1
clone_size: -
j_call: TRBJ1-1
d_call: -
cdr3_aa: CASSQERGRGTEAFF
cdr3_nt: TGCGCCAGCAGCCAAGAACGAGGCAGGGGAACTGAAGCTTTCTTT

v_call: TRBV6-2/TRBV6-3
clone_size: -
j_call: TRBJ2-7
d_call: TRBD1
cdr3_aa: CASSYHSGAGTGVYEQYF
cdr3_nt: TGTGCCAGCAGTTACCACTCTGGGGCCGGGACAGGGGTCTACGAGCAGTACTTC

v_call: TRBV18
clone_size: -
j_call: TRBJ1-5
d_call: -
cdr3_aa: CASSIGPGAIQPQHF
cdr3_nt: TGTGCCAGCTCAATCGGTCCAGGGGCTATTCAGCCCCAGCATTTT

v_call: TRBV6-5
clone_size: -
j_call: TRBJ1-3
d_call: -
cdr3_aa: CASSFGLSGNTIYF
cdr3_nt: TGTGCCAGCAGTTTCGGGTTGTCTGGAAACACCATATATTTT

v_call: TRBV7-2
clone_size: -
j_call: TRBJ1-5
d_call: -
cdr3_aa: CASSLTDQPQHF
cdr3_nt: TGTGCCAGCAGCTTAACAGATCAGCCCCAGCATTTT

v_call: TRBV12-3/TRBV12-4
clone_size: -
j_call: TRBJ2-2
d_call: -
cdr3_aa: CASRPQGTGELFF
cdr3_nt: TGTGCCAGCAGACCCCAGGGGACCGGGGAGCTGTTTTTT

v_call: TRBV3-1/TRBV3-2
clone_size: -
j_call: TRBJ2-3
d_call: -
cdr3_aa: CASRQPGDTQYF
cdr3_nt: TGTGCCAGCAGACAGCCGGGGGATACGCAGTATTTT

v_call: TRBV3-1/TRBV3-2
clone_size: -
j_call: TRBJ1-6
d_call: TRBD1
cdr3_aa: CASSLQGARRSPLHF
cdr3_nt: TGTGCCAGCAGCCTACAGGGGGCGCGACGGTCACCCCTCCACTTT

v_call: TRBV5-1
clone_size: -
j_call: TRBJ2-1
d_call: TRBD2
cdr3_aa: CASSSSGTWGGNEQFF
cdr3_nt: TGCGCCAGCAGCTCCTCCGGGACCTGGGGGGGCAATGAGCAGTTCTTC

v_call: TRBV5-6
clone_size: -
j_call: TRBJ1-5
d_call: -
cdr3_aa: CASSLARGDQPQHF
cdr3_nt: TGTGCCAGCAGCTTGGCCAGGGGCGATCAGCCCCAGCATTTT

v_call: TRBV7-9
clone_size: -
j_call: TRBJ2-7
d_call: -
cdr3_aa: CASSFSRGPYEQYF
cdr3_nt: TGTGCCAGCAGCTTTTCTAGGGGCCCTTACGAGCAGTACTTC

v_call: TRBV7-2
clone_size: -
j_call: TRBJ1-6
d_call: TRBD1
cdr3_aa: CASSLQTGQVTRYNSPLHF
cdr3_nt: TGTGCCAGCAGCCTCCAGACAGGGCAAGTTACTCGTTATAATTCACCCCTCCACTTT

v_call: TRBV6-6
clone_size: -
j_call: TRBJ1-2
d_call: -
cdr3_aa: CASSSGGAGNYGYTF
cdr3_nt: TGTGCCAGCAGTTCCGGGGGGGCAGGTAACTATGGCTACACCTTC

v_call: TRBV6-6
clone_size: -
j_call: TRBJ1-2
d_call: TRBD1
cdr3_aa: CASSSRQGANYGYTF
cdr3_nt: TGTGCCAGCAGTTCCCGCCAGGGGGCTAACTATGGCTACACCTTC

v_call: TRBV5-6
clone_size: -
j_call: TRBJ2-1
d_call: TRBD2
cdr3_aa: CASSPGLAANNEQFF
cdr3_nt: TGTGCCAGCAGCCCGGGACTAGCGGCCAACAATGAGCAGTTCTTC

v_call: TRBV5-1
clone_size: -
j_call: TRBJ2-7
d_call: TRBD2
cdr3_aa: CASSLATSGGREQYF
cdr3_nt: TGCGCCAGCAGCTTGGCTACTAGCGGGGGGAGAGAGCAGTACTTC

v_call: TRBV7-2
clone_size: -
j_call: TRBJ2-2
d_call: -
cdr3_aa: CASSQVVTGELFF
cdr3_nt: TGTGCCAGCAGCCAGGTTGTCACCGGGGAGCTGTTTTTT

v_call: TRBV7-2
clone_size: -
j_call: TRBJ2-2
d_call: -
cdr3_aa: CASSPLRFRFSTGELFF
cdr3_nt: TGTGCCAGCAGTCCACTAAGGTTTAGGTTTAGCACCGGGGAGCTGTTTTTT

v_call: TRBV5-1
clone_size: -
j_call: TRBJ1-2
d_call: -
cdr3_aa: CASSLAMGGAYGYTF
cdr3_nt: TGCGCCAGCAGCTTGGCCATGGGGGGGGCCTATGGCTACACCTTC

v_call: TRBV2
clone_size: -
j_call: TRBJ2-7
d_call: -
cdr3_aa: CASSLNYEQYF
cdr3_nt: TGTGCCAGCAGTCTAAATTACGAGCAGTACTTC

v_call: TRBV7-8
clone_size: -
j_call: TRBJ1-1
d_call: -
cdr3_aa: CASSFPGGTEAFF
cdr3_nt: TGTGCCAGCAGCTTTCCCGGCGGCACTGAAGCTTTCTTT

v_call: TRBV7-6
clone_size: -
j_call: TRBJ1-1
d_call: -
cdr3_aa: CASSFRMNTEAFF
cdr3_nt: TGTGCCAGCAGCTTCAGAATGAACACTGAAGCTTTCTTT

v_call: TRBV9
clone_size: -
j_call: TRBJ1-2
d_call: -
cdr3_aa: CASSERPQPAGYGYTF
cdr3_nt: TGTGCCAGCAGCGAGCGACCCCAACCGGCCGGATATGGCTACACCTTC

v_call: TRBV7-2
clone_size: -
j_call: TRBJ2-3
d_call: -
cdr3_aa: CASSLVGHSTDTQYF
cdr3_nt: TGTGCCAGCAGCTTAGTTGGACACAGCACAGATACGCAGTATTTT

v_call: TRBV6-5
clone_size: -
j_call: TRBJ2-5
d_call: -
cdr3_aa: CASSLSGETQYF
cdr3_nt: TGTGCCAGCAGCCTCTCAGGGGAGACCCAGTACTTC

v_call: TRBV6-1
clone_size: -
j_call: TRBJ1-2
d_call: -
cdr3_aa: CASKEARGRSNYGYTF
cdr3_nt: TGTGCCAGCAAAGAAGCGCGGGGCAGATCTAACTATGGCTACACCTTC

v_call: TRBV6-2/TRBV6-3
clone_size: -
j_call: TRBJ2-1
d_call: -
cdr3_aa: CASSYPGEQFF
cdr3_nt: TGTGCCAGCAGTTACCCAGGGGAGCAGTTCTTC

v_call: TRBV19
clone_size: -
j_call: TRBJ1-1
d_call: TRBD1
cdr3_aa: CASSRLTGGRDTEAFF
cdr3_nt: TGTGCCAGTAGTCGCCTAACAGGGGGCAGGGACACTGAAGCTTTCTTT

v_call: TRBV19
clone_size: -
j_call: TRBJ1-1
d_call: TRBD1
cdr3_aa: CASSRQGVAEAFF
cdr3_nt: TGTGCCAGTAGTAGACAGGGGGTTGCTGAAGCTTTCTTT

v_call: TRBV11-2
clone_size: -
j_call: TRBJ1-6
d_call: TRBD1
cdr3_aa: CASRKPGTGIHSPLHF
cdr3_nt: TGTGCCAGCAGGAAACCCGGGACAGGGATCCATTCACCCCTCCACTTT

v_call: TRBV27
clone_size: -
j_call: TRBJ2-5
d_call: -
cdr3_aa: CASSFSLDGPLDF
cdr3_nt: TGTGCCAGCAGTTTCTCCCTAGACGGTCCCTTGGACTTC

v_call: TRBV19
clone_size: -
j_call: TRBJ2-5
d_call: -
cdr3_aa: CASSIEATEETQYF
cdr3_nt: TGTGCCAGTAGTATAGAAGCGACCGAAGAGACCCAGTACTTC

v_call: TRBV6-5
clone_size: -
j_call: TRBJ1-1
d_call: TRBD1
cdr3_aa: CASRGQGQIDEAFF
cdr3_nt: TGTGCCAGCAGAGGACAGGGCCAGATCGATGAAGCTTTCTTT

v_call: TRBV11-2
clone_size: once
j_call: TRBJ2-7
d_call: -
cdr3_aa: CASYPQGSSYEQYF
cdr3_nt: TGTGCCAGTTATCCCCAGGGGAGCTCCTACGAGCAGTACTTC

v_call: TRBV2
clone_size: -
j_call: TRBJ1-6
d_call: -
cdr3_aa: CATRSSGGDSPLHF
cdr3_nt: TGTGCCACTCGGTCATCCGGGGGAGATTCACCCCTCCACTTT

v_call: TRBV29-1
clone_size: -
j_call: TRBJ2-7
d_call: -
cdr3_aa: CSVEGGGGPDYEQYF
cdr3_nt: TGCAGCGTTGAAGGCGGGGGCGGGCCCGACTACGAGCAGTACTTC

v_call: TRBV6-2/TRBV6-3
clone_size: -
j_call: TRBJ2-3
d_call: TRBD2
cdr3_aa: CASSSAGGRYTQYF
cdr3_nt: TGTGCCAGCAGCTCAGCGGGGGGGCGGTATACGCAGTATTTT

v_call: TRBV6-5
clone_size: -
j_call: TRBJ1-4
d_call: -
cdr3_aa: CASNSRGGYEKLFF
cdr3_nt: TGTGCCAGCAATTCACGGGGGGGTTACGAAAAACTGTTTTTT

v_call: TRBV7-2
clone_size: -
j_call: TRBJ1-4
d_call: -
cdr3_aa: CASTKFPGQMNEKLFF
cdr3_nt: TGTGCCAGCACCAAATTTCCGGGACAAATGAATGAAAAACTGTTTTTT

v_call: TRBV2
clone_size: -
j_call: TRBJ1-5
d_call: -
cdr3_aa: CASSDTNQPQHF
cdr3_nt: TGTGCCAGCAGTGACACAAATCAGCCCCAGCATTTT

v_call: TRBV29-1
clone_size: -
j_call: TRBJ2-3
d_call: -
cdr3_aa: CSVVTGTDTQYF
cdr3_nt: TGCAGCGTTGTAACGGGTACAGATACGCAGTATTTT

v_call: TRBV7-2
clone_size: -
j_call: TRBJ1-2
d_call: -
cdr3_aa: CASSSSEVGSGYTF
cdr3_nt: TGTGCCAGCAGCTCGTCGGAGGTCGGGAGCGGCTACACCTTC

v_call: TRBV19
clone_size: -
j_call: TRBJ1-3
d_call: -
cdr3_aa: CASGSLHSGGNTIYF
cdr3_nt: TGTGCCAGCGGAAGCCTCCACTCGGGAGGAAACACCATATATTTT

v_call: TRBV5-6
clone_size: -
j_call: TRBJ1-6
d_call: TRBD1
cdr3_aa: CASSLWDRDPSPLHF
cdr3_nt: TGTGCCAGCAGCTTATGGGACAGGGATCCTTCACCCCTCCACTTT

v_call: TRBV7-2
clone_size: -
j_call: TRBJ1-1
d_call: -
cdr3_aa: CASSLRIEAFF
cdr3_nt: TGTGCCAGCAGCTTGAGGATTGAAGCTTTCTTT

v_call: TRBV10-3
clone_size: -
j_call: TRBJ2-3
d_call: -
cdr3_aa: CAISPPTGTSTDTQYF
cdr3_nt: TGTGCCATCAGTCCTCCTACGGGGACTAGCACAGATACGCAGTATTTT